The clone carrying this TCR beta chain was seen ten or more times. CDR1 is SQVTM and CDR2 is ANQGSEA in the germline V gene. V shed 1 base and J 5 bases; nucleotides not matched to a gene: 3. This CDR3 region has 13 residues. Specified time point: patch test 1, 2 weeks after DPC sensitization. The treatment denotes: therapeutic diphenylcyclopropenone sensitization with weekly scalp DPC. The data were taken from a study of human T cells and chemical hapten exposure. About the research overall: Patch tests containing 0.01% DPC, applied to the upper back, were read at 6 days. TCR yields differed between samples (mainly from small differences in pooled library volume).

The library tagged individual cDNA molecules with unique molecular identifiers. MiXCR was run by TCRdb on the RACE reads, yielding one entry per CDR3 protein. The data contain about 99,000 distinct CDR3 sequences, approximately 13% of them seen just once; the ten biggest clones take up around 2.2%. The chain uses TRBV29-1 and TRBJ2-3; 7 positions match TRBD2. The receptor comes from a woman aged 40 to 55 with alopecia areata. Some clones in this sample may be carry-over from other donors' samples. This material consisted of whole blood, taken in connection with sensitization to the hapten diphenylcyclopropenone (DPC). In DNA, the CDR3 is TGCAGCGTTGAAGTTGGCGGGAGAGATACGCAGTATTTT. Translated, it gives CSVEVGGRDTQYF.